A single sample is the source of the 19 T cell receptor beta chains below, sequenced in a study of T cells in Graves' hyperthyroidism and ophthalmopathy. Template material for amplifying TCR beta CDR3 regions consisted of RNA transcripts. HTBI primers were employed in a first-round RT-PCR of the TCR CDR3. TCRdb redid the calling of the multiplex PCR reads with MiXCR, one entry per CDR3 protein. The sample consists of around 290,000 distinct CDR3 sequences, about 18% of them appearing once. The specimen was blood. These receptors all stem from a woman aged 60-70 years with Graves' ophthalmopathy.

In its sample, this clonotype was seen many times. The rearrangement links TRBV11-2 to TRBJ1-2; D is possibly TRBD1 (6 bases). V lost 5 bases to trimming and J lost 4 bases, with 11 bases between them. There are 13 residues in the CDR3. CDR1 SGHAT and CDR2 FQNNGV come from the germline V gene. The CDR3 DNA sequence: TGTGCCAGCAGCCCGGACAGTCTCTATGGCTACACCTTC. It specifies CASSPDSLYGYTF.

The rearrangement uses TRBV29-1 and TRBJ2-3; D uncertain. Germline V gene sequence: CDR1 SQVTM, CDR2 ANQGSEA. V gave up 7 bases and J gave up 4 bases, with 12 bases separating them. CDR3 length: 12 amino acids. Here the CDR3 reads CSASFMADTQYF. The CDR3 DNA is TGCAGCGCTTCTTTCATGGCAGATACGCAGTATTTT.

This clonotype occurred many times. V is TRBV12-3 or TRBV12-4 and J is TRBJ1-5, with D hard to call. V shed 5 bases and J shed 0 bases, with 8 bases lying between them. There are 14 residues in the CDR3. CDR3 in amino acids: CASSQTNSNQPQHF. CDR3 DNA: TGTGCCAGCAGTCAAACGAATAGCAATCAGCCCCAGCATTTT.

The rearrangement joins TRBV7-6 to TRBJ1-2, with 7 bases lining up with TRBD1. This CDR3 spans 13 amino acids. Germline V gives CDR1 SGHVS, CDR2 FNYEAQ. V gave up 2 bases and J gave up 8 bases; unmatched junction bases: 5. Here the CDR3 reads CASSLQQGWGYTF. DNA of the CDR3: TGTGCCAGCAGCTTACAACAGGGGTGGGGCTACACCTTC.

This clonotype was picked up a small number of times. The chain is built from TRBV5-6 and TRBJ2-1; D ambiguous. This CDR3 comprises 13 residues. Germline V lookup: CDR1 SGHDT, CDR2 YYEEEE. The V end was cut by 3 bases, the J end by 3 bases, with 7 bases between. This CDR3 reads CASSSYYYNEQFF. The CDR3 DNA follows: TGTGCCAGCAGCTCATACTACTACAATGAGCAGTTCTTC. Full variable domain (outside the CDR3, taken from reference TRBV5-6 and TRBJ2-1): DAGVTQSPTHLIKTRGQQVTLRCSPKSGHDTVSWYQQALGQGPQFIFQYYEEEERQRGNFPDRFSGHQFPNYSSELNVNALLLGDSALYLCASSSYYYNEQFFGPGTRLTVL.

This clonotype was found a few times. The chain couples TRBV7-3 to TRBJ2-1, with 10 bases matching TRBD2. Germline CDR1 reads SGHTA; CDR2 reads FQGTGA. CDR3 length: 16 amino acids. V lost 1 base and J lost 7; bases outside the gene matches: 7. CDR3 in amino acids: CASSLNSGRYFNEQFF. The CDR3 DNA reads as TGTGCCAGCAGCTTAAATAGCGGGAGGTATTTTAATGAGCAGTTCTTC.

This clonotype has at least ten counts. The chain joins TRBV10-3 to TRBJ2-7, with D perhaps matching TRBD1 (6 bases). Germline loops: CDR1 ENHRY, CDR2 SYGVKD. The germline V and J ends were trimmed by 4 bases and 3 bases, with 13 bases remaining between them. This CDR3 region has 14 residues. CDR3 loop: CAISVSQGYYEQYF. CDR3 DNA sequence: TGTGCCATCAGTGTGTCGCAGGGGTACTACGAGCAGTACTTC.

Details on this clonotype: One junction end disagrees with the germline gene, perhaps due to a read error. The chain employs TRBV7-2 and TRBJ1-6, with D unclear. CDR1 SGHTA and CDR2 FQGNSA come from the germline V gene. CDR3 length equals 15 residues. The CDR3 sequence is CASSHGRSYNSPLHF. CDR3 coding DNA: TGCGCCAGCAGCCATGGGAGGTCCTATAATTCACCCCTCCACTTT.

This rearrangement joins TRBV18 to TRBJ2-1, with D uncertain. This CDR3 comprises 13 residues. V was trimmed by 3 bases and J by 5 bases, leaving 8 bases between them. The V gene's germline CDR1 is KGHSH and CDR2 LQKENI. The CDR3 DNA follows: TGTGCCAGCTCACCGGACCGCCACAATGAGCAGTTCTTC. The encoded protein is CASSPDRHNEQFF.

The V and J genes are TRBV6-1 and TRBJ2-1; 7 bases agree with TRBD2. The germline V gene has CDR1 MNHNS and CDR2 SASEGT. This CDR3 spans 16 amino acids. The ends lost 8 bases at V and 0 bases at J; junction bases unmatched: 10. The CDR3 sequence is CASYPPGRRSYNEQFF. The CDR3 DNA sequence: TGTGCCAGCTACCCGCCCGGGAGGCGCTCCTACAATGAGCAGTTCTTC.

The V call is TRBV27, the J call TRBJ1-5; the D gene is possibly TRBD1 (5 bases). Trimming removed 5 bases from V and 4 bases from J, with 15 bases in between. This CDR3 has 15 residues. The germline CDR1 and CDR2 sequences are MNHEY and SMNVEV (reference sequence). CDR3 sequence (DNA): TGTGCCAGCAGTCGGGGCGTGGGGGGTAATCAGCCCCAGCATTTT. The encoded protein is CASSRGVGGNQPQHF.

The chain is built from TRBV2 and TRBJ2-2; D unresolved. The CDR3 loop spans 14 amino acids. The V end lost 7 bases, the J end lost 4 bases, and 13 bases lay between the germline ends. Germline CDR1 reads SNHLY; CDR2 reads FYNNEI. The CDR3 nucleotides are TGTGCCAGCACTCTGGGTGCTGCCACCGGGGAGCTGTTTTTT. Protein: CASTLGAATGELFF.

The sample holds a few counts of this clonotype. Given a much more abundant clone one base away, this may be a read error. The V and J genes are TRBV2 and TRBJ2-1, with a tentative D call TRBD2 (5 bases). The CDR3 length is 13 residues. Germline V gene data show CDR1 as SNHLY and CDR2 as FYNNEI. CDR3 nucleotide sequence: TGTGCCAGCAGTGTGACGGACTTCAATGAGCAGCTCTTC. As protein: CASSVTDFNEQLF.

This clonotype was recorded at least ten times. The chain is built from TRBV2 and TRBJ2-1; D remains unclear. The length of the CDR3 is 10 residues. V was shortened by 6 bases and J by 8 bases, with 5 bases between the two germline ends. Looked up from germline, CDR1 is SNHLY and CDR2 is FYNNEI. This CDR3 is CASRRDEQFF. The CDR3 coding sequence is TGTGCCAGCAGGCGAGATGAGCAGTTCTTC.

There are many counts of this clonotype. This sequence joins TRBV5-1 and TRBJ2-3, with TRBD1 matching over 9 bases. The CDR3 runs to 14 residues. V trimming: 9 bases; J trimming: 2 bases; junction bases outside the gene matches: 7. Germline lookup yields CDR1 SGHRS and CDR2 YFSETQ. The CDR3 loop reads CATSDRGDTDTQYF. The CDR3 nucleotides are TGCGCCACATCAGACAGGGGGGACACAGATACGCAGTATTTT.

V gene TRBV12-3 or TRBV12-4 combines with J gene TRBJ2-1; the D gene is possibly TRBD1 (5 bases). V lost 3 bases and J 5 bases, leaving 14 bases between the germline ends. The CDR3 runs to 15 residues. The CDR3 here is CASSFDQGFNNEQFF. CDR3 nucleotides: TGTGCCAGCAGTTTTGACCAGGGTTTTAACAATGAGCAGTTCTTC.

The sample holds a few counts of this clonotype. The genes are TRBV7-2 and TRBJ1-1; 9 nucleotides align to TRBD1. Germline CDR1 reads SGHTA; CDR2 reads FQGNSA. Germline trimming cut 3 bases from V and 6 bases from J; bases unmatched to any gene: 14. The CDR3 loop spans 17 amino acids. The DNA for the CDR3 is TGTGCCAGCAGCTTTAGGGGACAAACAGGGGGCCGGGCTGAAGCTTTCTTT. Its translation: CASSFRGQTGGRAEAFF.

This clonotype has more than one count but fewer than ten. The V call is TRBV6-1, the J call TRBJ1-6, with 7 bases fitting TRBD1. The J segment lost 7 bases and the V segment lost 1 base, leaving 4 bases of the junction unmatched. CDR1 and CDR2 (germline): MNHNS, SASEGT. The CDR3 is 15 residues long. Here the CDR3 DNA reads TGTGCCAGCAGTGAAGAGGGGGCGCGGAATTCACCCCTCCACTTT. This codes for CASSEEGARNSPLHF.

Only one count was recorded for this clonotype. The rearrangement joins TRBV19 to TRBJ1-1, with a tentative D call TRBD1 (5 bases). CDR3 length equals 15 residues. The V end was cut by 2 bases, the J end by 8 bases, with 18 bases between. CDR1 is LNHDA, CDR2 SQIVND, per germline (reference sequence). The CDR3 DNA follows: TGTGCCAGTAGTATAACCCCCCGACAGATCCCGGAAGCTTTCTTT. Translation gives CASSITPRQIPEAFF. Drawing the rest from reference TRBV19 and TRBJ1-1, the complete variable domain is DGGITQSPKYLFRKEGQNVTLSCEQNLNHDAMYWYRQDPGQGLRLIYYSQIVNDFQKGDIAEGYSVSREKKESFPLTVTSAQKNPTAFYLCASSITPRQIPEAFFGQGTRLTVV.